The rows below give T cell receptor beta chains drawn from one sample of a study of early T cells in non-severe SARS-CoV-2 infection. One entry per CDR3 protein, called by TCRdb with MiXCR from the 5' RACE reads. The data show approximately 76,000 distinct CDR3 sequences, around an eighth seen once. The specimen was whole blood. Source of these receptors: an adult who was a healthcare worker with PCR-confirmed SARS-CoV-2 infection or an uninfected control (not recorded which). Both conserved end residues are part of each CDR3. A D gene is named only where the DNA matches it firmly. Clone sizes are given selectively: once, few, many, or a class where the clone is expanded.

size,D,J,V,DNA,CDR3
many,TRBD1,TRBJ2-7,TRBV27,TGTGCCAGCAGTTGGACAGGGGACTACGAGCAGTACTTC,CASSWTGDYEQYF
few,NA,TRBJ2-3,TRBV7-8,TGTGCCAGCACCCCTGGGGACCCAGATACGCAGTATTTT,CASTPGDPDTQYF
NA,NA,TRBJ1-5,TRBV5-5,TGTGCCAGCAGCTTGGCTTACCAGGGAGAAGGGAATCAGCCCCAGCATTTT,CASSLAYQGEGNQPQHF
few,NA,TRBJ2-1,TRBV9,TGTGCCAGCAGCCAAACTAGTGGTGGCTCCTACAATGAGCAGTTCTTC,CASSQTSGGSYNEQFF
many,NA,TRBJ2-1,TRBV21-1,TGTGCCAGCAGCTACAGACGGGAAAGCTCCTACAATGAGCAGTTCTTC,CASSYRRESSYNEQFF
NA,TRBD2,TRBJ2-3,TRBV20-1,TGCAGTGCTAGAGACCCGCTAGCGGGGGGGCTCACCACAGATACGCAGTATTTT,CSARDPLAGGLTTDTQYF
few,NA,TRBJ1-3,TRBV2,TGTGCCAGCAGTAGGACGGAAGGAAACACCATATATTTT,CASSRTEGNTIYF
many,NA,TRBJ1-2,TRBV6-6,TGTGCCACCACGGACGGACCTAACTATGGCTACACCTTC,CATTDGPNYGYTF
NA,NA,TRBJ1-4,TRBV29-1,TGCAGCGTTGCTCTACACTCCTACAGTCTGTTTTTT,CSVALHSYSLFF
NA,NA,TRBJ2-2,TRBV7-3,TGTGCCAGCAGCCCCCACAGGGCGAACACCGGGGAGCTGTTTTTT,CASSPHRANTGELFF
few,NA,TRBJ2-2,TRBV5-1,TGCGCCAGCAGGCAGGACACCGGGGAGCTGTTTTTT,CASRQDTGELFF
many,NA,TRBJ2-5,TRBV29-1,TGCAGCGTTGACAGGACAGCCCAAGAGACCCAGTACTTC,CSVDRTAQETQYF
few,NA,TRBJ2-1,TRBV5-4,TGTGCCAGCAGCACCGGCCGCCGCGAGCAGTTCTTC,CASSTGRREQFF
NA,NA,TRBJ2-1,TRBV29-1,TGCAGCGTTGTGGGCGGGTGGGGGACAGAGCAGTTCTTC,CSVVGGWGTEQFF
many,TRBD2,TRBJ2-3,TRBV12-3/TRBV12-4,TGTGCCAGCAGTACCCTAGCGGGTGTGGCAGATACGCAGTATTTT,CASSTLAGVADTQYF
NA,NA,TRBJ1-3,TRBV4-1,TGCGCCAGCAGCCAAGGACCCTCGGCGACGTGGGCGGACACCATATATTTT,CASSQGPSATWADTIYF
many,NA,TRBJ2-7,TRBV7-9,TGTGCCAGCAGCCGTTGGGGGGGCCTAACCTCCTACGAGCAGTACTTC,CASSRWGGLTSYEQYF
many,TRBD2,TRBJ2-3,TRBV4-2,TGTGCCAGCAGCCAAGAGGGTAGCGGGGGGTCCACCCCCCTCACAGATACGCAGTATTTT,CASSQEGSGGSTPLTDTQYF
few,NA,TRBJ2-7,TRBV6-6,TGTGCCAGCAGTTACCGCGGGGGCCTGCCGACCTACGAGCAGTACTTC,CASSYRGGLPTYEQYF
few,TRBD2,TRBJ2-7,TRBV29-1,TGCAGCGCTGGGACTAGCGGCTACGAGCAGTACTTC,CSAGTSGYEQYF